These 16 T cell receptor beta chains were sequenced from one sample in a study of OX40 agonist ivuxolimab in advanced cancers. Libraries were prepared by immunoSEQ multiplex PCR; TCRdb keeps only in-frame clonotypes and omits some of them. The data hold 20,000 to 30,000 clones, with approximately 91% observed a single time. This specimen was CD4+ or CD8+ T cells sorted from blood, taken in a trial of the OX40 agonist ivuxolimab. All receptors derive from an adult with an advanced solid tumor such as melanoma, head and neck, liver or kidney cancer.

The chain combines TRBV11-2 with TRBJ2-1; TRBD1 or TRBD2 may be the D gene (5 bases each). The CDR3 is made up of 16 amino acids. The V end lost 5 bases, the J end lost 6 bases, and 20 bases lay between the germline ends. The V gene's germline CDR1 is SGHAT and CDR2 FQNNGV. The CDR3 bases are TGTGCCAGCAGCCCCTCAGAATCGGGACCCATCAATGAGCAGTTCTTC. This encodes CASSPSESGPINEQFF.

The chain combines TRBV30 with TRBJ2-2, with 7 positions matching TRBD1. Germline V gives CDR1 GTSNPN, CDR2 SVGIG (reference sequence). The J segment lost 3 bases and the V segment lost 5 bases, leaving 9 bases of the junction unmatched. The CDR3 extends over 15 amino acids. CDR3 DNA sequence: TGTGCCTGGTCGGTGTCCGGACAGGACACCGGGGAGCTGTTTTTT. It translates to CAWSVSGQDTGELFF.

The chain uses TRBV5-1 and TRBJ2-1; D is unclear. The V gene's germline CDR1 is SGHRS and CDR2 YFSETQ. This CDR3 contains 13 residues. The V end was cut by 2 bases, the J end by 6 bases, with 9 bases between. DNA of the CDR3: TGCGCCAGCAGCTTTTCGGAAGTCAATGAGCAGTTCTTC. Its translation: CASSFSEVNEQFF. The whole variable domain, filled in from reference TRBV5-1 and TRBJ2-1, reads KAGVTQTPRYLIKTRGQQVTLSCSPISGHRSVSWYQQTPGQGLQFLFEYFSETQRNKGNFPGRFSGRQFSNSRSEMNVSTLELGDSALYLCASSFSEVNEQFFGPGTRLTVL.

The V gene is TRBV7-2, the J gene TRBJ2-7; D may be TRBD2 (5 bases). CDR1 SGHTA and CDR2 FQGNSA come from the germline V gene. V dropped 1 base and J dropped 0 bases, with 10 bases sitting between them. The CDR3 consists of 15 residues. The CDR3: CASSLGWRSSYEQYF. The CDR3 nucleotides are TGTGCCAGCAGCTTAGGTTGGAGGTCCTCCTACGAGCAGTACTTC.

The rearrangement links TRBV19 to TRBJ2-4, with TRBD1 matching 8 bases. V lost 5 bases and J lost 2; bases outside the gene matches: 11. This CDR3 region has 17 residues. Germline V gene data show CDR1 as LNHDA and CDR2 as SQIVND (reference sequence). CDR3 sequence: CASSLWAGGATKNIQYF. CDR3 bases: TGTGCCAGTAGTCTCTGGGCAGGGGGCGCGACCAAAAACATTCAGTACTTC.

The chain is built from TRBV6-8 and TRBJ2-3, with TRBD2 matching over 8 bases. The germline V gene has CDR1 MNHGY and CDR2 SAAAGT. The trim removed 10 bases at V and 5 bases at J, leaving 14 bases unmatched. There are 15 residues in the CDR3. CDR3 in DNA: TGTGCCACCCCGGGGGGGGCCCAGGGAGGAGATACGCAGTATTTT. Translation: CATPGGAQGGDTQYF.

This sequence joins TRBV7-9 and TRBJ1-1; no reliable D call. CDR3 length: 14 amino acids. V was shortened by 1 base and J by 5 bases, with 11 bases between the two germline ends. Germline-derived CDR1 and CDR2 are SEHNR and FQNEAQ (reference sequence). The CDR3 spells CASSLVGVGTEAFF. CDR3 in DNA: TGTGCCAGCAGCTTAGTCGGGGTTGGGACTGAAGCTTTCTTT.

The chain recombines TRBV7-8 with TRBJ1-1; TRBD1 matches 11 bases. The CDR3 loop spans 18 amino acids. In germline, CDR1 is SGHVS, CDR2 FQNEAQ. J was trimmed by 4 bases and V by 1 base; bases with no gene match: 11. CDR3 nucleotide sequence: TGTGCCAGCAGCTTAGTAGTTCTCGGACAGGGGGCTGGCACTGAAGCTTTCTTT. It encodes CASSLVVLGQGAGTEAFF.

The chain carries TRBV27 and TRBJ1-1; D perhaps matches TRBD1 (5 bases). The CDR3 is made up of 14 amino acids. Trimming left V 3 bases short and J 0 bases short, with 8 bases between. CDR1 and CDR2 from the germline V gene are MNHEY and SMNVEV (reference sequence). The CDR3 loop is CASSLGPLNTEAFF. The CDR3 region has the DNA TGTGCCAGCAGTTTGGGACCGTTGAACACTGAAGCTTTCTTT.

This chain uses TRBV30 with TRBJ2-7, with TRBD2 as a possible D gene (6 bases). Germline CDR1 GTSNPN, CDR2 SVGIG (reference sequence). Trimming cost V 0 bases and J 5 bases, with 8 bases left between them. This CDR3 is built from 12 residues. The CDR3 bases are TGTGCCTGGAGTGTAGGAGGGAACGAGCAGTACTTC. This translates into CAWSVGGNEQYF.

The chain combines TRBV28 with TRBJ1-2; no clear D. V gave up 5 bases and J gave up 6 bases, with 19 bases separating them. The germline V gene encodes CDR1 MDHEN and CDR2 SYDVKM. This CDR3 region has 15 residues. The CDR3 here is CASSATPPDFDGYTF. CDR3 coding DNA: TGTGCCAGCAGTGCCACCCCCCCAGATTTTGATGGCTACACCTTC.

The genes are TRBV30 and TRBJ1-5; 7 nucleotides line up with TRBD1. The germline V gene encodes CDR1 GTSNPN and CDR2 SVGIG (reference sequence). The CDR3 covers 15 residues. J lost 3 bases, V lost 2 bases, and 7 bases had no gene match. The CDR3 nucleotides read TGTGCCTGGAGTCACAAACAGGGGAACAATCAGCCCCAGCATTTT. It translates to CAWSHKQGNNQPQHF.

The chain carries TRBV12-1 and TRBJ2-3; the table's TRBD1 call for D was not verified on the DNA. TRBV12-1 is shown as a pseudogene. This CDR3 is 15 amino acids long. The CDR3 spells CASSSPRAFTDTQYF. CDR3 DNA: TGTGCCAGCAGCTCCCCCAGGGCTTTCACAGATACGCAGTATTTT.

The rearrangement links TRBV7-2 to TRBJ1-2, with 7 bases that match TRBD1. CDR1 and CDR2 (germline): SGHTA, FQGNSA. J was trimmed by 4 bases and V by 3 bases; bases with no gene match: 8. This CDR3 spans 15 amino acids. CDR3 DNA: TGTGCCAGCAGCTTTTATCAGGGGGTTAGCTATGGCTACACCTTC. Amino acid sequence: CASSFYQGVSYGYTF.

This clone appeared once. The chain joins TRBV5-6 to TRBJ2-1; the match to TRBD1 covers 11 bases. CDR1 and CDR2 from the germline V gene are SGHDT and YYEEEE. V dropped 1 base and J dropped 8; count of bases not matched to a gene: 5. CDR3 length: 15 residues. The CDR3 is CASSLWTGGVDEQFF. In DNA form, the CDR3 reads TGTGCCAGCAGCTTGTGGACAGGGGGCGTCGATGAGCAGTTCTTC.

The gene calls are TRBV19 and TRBJ1-2; 9 nucleotides agree with TRBD1. Germline lookup yields CDR1 LNHDA and CDR2 SQIVND (reference sequence). Germline trimming cut 4 bases from V and 4 bases from J; bases unmatched to any gene: 7. This CDR3 contains 15 residues. The CDR3 sequence: CASSTLQGAVYGYTF. CDR3 in DNA: TGTGCCAGTAGTACACTACAGGGGGCTGTCTATGGCTACACCTTC.